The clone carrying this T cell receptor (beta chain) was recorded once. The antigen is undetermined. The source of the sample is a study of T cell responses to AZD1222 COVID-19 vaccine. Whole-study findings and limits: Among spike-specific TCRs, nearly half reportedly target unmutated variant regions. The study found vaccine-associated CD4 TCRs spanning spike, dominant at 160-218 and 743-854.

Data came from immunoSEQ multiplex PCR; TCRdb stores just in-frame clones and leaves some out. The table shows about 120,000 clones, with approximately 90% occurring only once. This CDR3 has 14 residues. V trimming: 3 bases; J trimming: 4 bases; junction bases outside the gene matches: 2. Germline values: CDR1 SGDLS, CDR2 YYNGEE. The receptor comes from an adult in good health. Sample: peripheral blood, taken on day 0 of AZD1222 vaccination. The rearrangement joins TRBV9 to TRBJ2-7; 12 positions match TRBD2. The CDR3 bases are TGTGCCAGCAGCGCGACTAGCGGGGGATACGAGCAGTACTTC. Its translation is CASSATSGGYEQYF.